These T cell receptor beta chains were read from a single sample in a study of identifying expanded T cells in peripheral blood. The table came from immunoSEQ multiplex PCR; TCRdb's copy has only in-frame clones and leaves some out. The profile shows around 120,000 clones, approximately 86% of them singletons. Specimen: blood. Receptor source: a person aged 18 to 70 in good health. CDR3s include the opening cysteine and the closing phenylalanine or tryptophan. Each record gives: clone size, J gene, V gene, D gene, CDR3 protein, CDR3 DNA. The D gene is left open where the match is weak. Where a row states a size, it is once, few, many or the class of an expanded clone; other rows omit it.

clone size: -; J gene: TRBJ1-2; V gene: TRBV14; D gene: -; CDR3 protein: CASSASGFGYTF; CDR3 DNA: TGTGCCAGCAGCGCATCAGGGTTTGGCTACACCTTC
clone size: -; J gene: TRBJ2-2; V gene: TRBV4-2; D gene: TRBD1; CDR3 protein: CASSQDRDRVTGELFF; CDR3 DNA: TGTGCCAGCAGCCAAGATAGGGACAGGGTCACCGGGGAGCTGTTTTTT
clone size: -; J gene: TRBJ1-2; V gene: TRBV28; D gene: -; CDR3 protein: CASSLNPGGAAYGYTF; CDR3 DNA: TGTGCCAGCAGTTTAAATCCGGGGGGCGCTGCCTATGGCTACACCTTC
clone size: -; J gene: TRBJ2-5; V gene: TRBV7-6; D gene: -; CDR3 protein: CASSLLTGGQETQYF; CDR3 DNA: TGTGCCAGCAGCTTACTTACCGGGGGCCAAGAGACCCAGTACTTC
clone size: -; J gene: TRBJ2-7; V gene: TRBV14; D gene: TRBD1; CDR3 protein: CASSPTGTGPYEQYF; CDR3 DNA: TGTGCCAGCAGCCCAACCGGGACAGGGCCGTACGAGCAGTACTTC
clone size: -; J gene: TRBJ2-7; V gene: TRBV5-1; D gene: TRBD1; CDR3 protein: CASSLRGTGYYEQYF; CDR3 DNA: TGCGCCAGCAGCTTGAGAGGGACAGGGTACTACGAGCAGTACTTC
clone size: -; J gene: TRBJ2-6; V gene: TRBV7-9; D gene: -; CDR3 protein: CATSVLRGANVLTF; CDR3 DNA: TGTGCCACCTCAGTGCTCCGGGGGGCCAACGTCCTGACTTTC
clone size: -; J gene: TRBJ1-3; V gene: TRBV6-1; D gene: -; CDR3 protein: CASIAGVTGNTIYF; CDR3 DNA: TGTGCCAGCATCGCGGGGGTCACTGGAAACACCATATATTTT
clone size: -; J gene: TRBJ1-2; V gene: TRBV29-1; D gene: -; CDR3 protein: CSVEVQGAGGYTF; CDR3 DNA: TGCAGCGTTGAAGTTCAGGGTGCGGGTGGCTACACCTTC
clone size: -; J gene: TRBJ2-7; V gene: TRBV29-1; D gene: -; CDR3 protein: CSARGVGAYEQYF; CDR3 DNA: TGCAGCGCGCGAGGGGTGGGCGCATACGAGCAGTACTTC
clone size: -; J gene: TRBJ2-5; V gene: TRBV29-1; D gene: -; CDR3 protein: CSLKQGRRGETQYF; CDR3 DNA: TGCAGCTTAAAACAGGGAAGGAGGGGCGAGACCCAGTACTTC
clone size: once; J gene: TRBJ2-1; V gene: TRBV25-1; D gene: -; CDR3 protein: CASSPGHSSYNEQFF; CDR3 DNA: TGTGCCAGCAGTCCAGGCCACAGCTCCTACAATGAGCAGTTCTTC
clone size: -; J gene: TRBJ2-2; V gene: TRBV25-1; D gene: -; CDR3 protein: CASSEAGWGELFF; CDR3 DNA: TGTGCCAGCAGTGAAGCAGGGTGGGGGGAGCTGTTTTTT
clone size: -; J gene: TRBJ2-1; V gene: TRBV7-7; D gene: -; CDR3 protein: CASSRGPYNEQFF; CDR3 DNA: TGTGCCAGCAGCCGCGGACCGTACAATGAGCAGTTCTTC
clone size: -; J gene: TRBJ2-7; V gene: TRBV5-8; D gene: TRBD1; CDR3 protein: CASSWDRAYEQYF; CDR3 DNA: TGTGCCAGCAGCTGGGACAGGGCTTACGAGCAGTACTTC
clone size: -; J gene: TRBJ1-5; V gene: TRBV5-4; D gene: -; CDR3 protein: CASSLDVRDQPQHF; CDR3 DNA: TGTGCCAGCAGCTTGGATGTAAGGGATCAGCCCCAGCATTTT
clone size: -; J gene: TRBJ2-3; V gene: TRBV14; D gene: -; CDR3 protein: CASSQTGGGRLADTQYF; CDR3 DNA: TGTGCCAGCAGCCAAACCGGAGGGGGACGACTTGCAGATACGCAGTATTTT
clone size: -; J gene: TRBJ1-4; V gene: TRBV10-3; D gene: -; CDR3 protein: CAISVSVNEKLFF; CDR3 DNA: TGTGCCATCAGTGTATCAGTTAATGAAAAACTGTTTTTT
clone size: -; J gene: TRBJ2-7; V gene: TRBV5-4; D gene: -; CDR3 protein: CATAPDRAYEQYF; CDR3 DNA: TGTGCCACCGCCCCGGACCGAGCCTACGAGCAGTACTTC
clone size: -; J gene: TRBJ2-1; V gene: TRBV6-4; D gene: TRBD2; CDR3 protein: CASSPLAGSYNEQFF; CDR3 DNA: TGTGCCAGCAGCCCTCTAGCGGGGTCCTACAATGAGCAGTTCTTC
clone size: -; J gene: TRBJ2-7; V gene: TRBV7-9; D gene: TRBD1; CDR3 protein: CASRPGGTGIYEQYF; CDR3 DNA: TGTGCCAGCAGGCCAGGGGGGACAGGGATCTACGAGCAGTACTTC
clone size: -; J gene: TRBJ2-7; V gene: TRBV28; D gene: TRBD1; CDR3 protein: CASSQDRLKGQYF; CDR3 DNA: TGTGCCAGCAGTCAGGACAGGTTGAAGGGGCAGTACTTC